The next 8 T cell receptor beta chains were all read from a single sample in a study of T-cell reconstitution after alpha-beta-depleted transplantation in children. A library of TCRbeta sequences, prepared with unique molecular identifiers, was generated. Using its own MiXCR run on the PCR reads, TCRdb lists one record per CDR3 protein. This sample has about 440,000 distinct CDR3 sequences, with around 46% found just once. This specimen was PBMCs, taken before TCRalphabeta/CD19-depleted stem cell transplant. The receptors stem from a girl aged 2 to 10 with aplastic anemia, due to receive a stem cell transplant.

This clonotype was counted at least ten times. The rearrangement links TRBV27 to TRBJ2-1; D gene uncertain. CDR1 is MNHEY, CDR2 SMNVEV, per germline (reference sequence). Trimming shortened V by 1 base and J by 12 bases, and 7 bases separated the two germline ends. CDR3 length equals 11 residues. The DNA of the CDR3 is TGTGCCAGCAGTTTATGGGGTGGGCAGTTCTTC. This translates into CASSLWGGQFF.

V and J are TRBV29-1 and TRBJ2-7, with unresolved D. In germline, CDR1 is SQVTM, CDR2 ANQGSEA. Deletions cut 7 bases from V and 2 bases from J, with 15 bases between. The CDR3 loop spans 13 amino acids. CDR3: CSAMGLNPYEQYF. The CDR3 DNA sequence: TGCAGCGCCATGGGCCTTAACCCCTACGAGCAGTACTTC.

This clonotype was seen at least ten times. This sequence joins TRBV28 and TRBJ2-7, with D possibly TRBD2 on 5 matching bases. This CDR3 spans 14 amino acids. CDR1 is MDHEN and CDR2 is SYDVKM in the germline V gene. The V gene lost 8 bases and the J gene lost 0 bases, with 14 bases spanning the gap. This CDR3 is CASEDFVYSYEQYF. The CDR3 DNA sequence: TGTGCCAGCGAGGACTTCGTTTACTCCTACGAGCAGTACTTC.

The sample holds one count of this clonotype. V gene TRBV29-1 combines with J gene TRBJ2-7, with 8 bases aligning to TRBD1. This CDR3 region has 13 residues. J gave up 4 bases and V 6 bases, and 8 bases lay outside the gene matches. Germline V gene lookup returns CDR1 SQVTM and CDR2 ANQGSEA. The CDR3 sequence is CSVGPGGAYEQYF. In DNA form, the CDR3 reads TGCAGCGTGGGCCCAGGGGGCGCTTACGAGCAGTACTTC.

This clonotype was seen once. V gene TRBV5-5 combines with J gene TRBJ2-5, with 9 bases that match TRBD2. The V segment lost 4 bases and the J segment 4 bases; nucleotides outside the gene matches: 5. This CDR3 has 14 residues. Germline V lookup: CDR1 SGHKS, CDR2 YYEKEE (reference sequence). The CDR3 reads CASSRPGLAETQYF. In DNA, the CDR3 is TGTGCCAGCAGCCGCCCGGGACTAGCAGAGACCCAGTACTTC.

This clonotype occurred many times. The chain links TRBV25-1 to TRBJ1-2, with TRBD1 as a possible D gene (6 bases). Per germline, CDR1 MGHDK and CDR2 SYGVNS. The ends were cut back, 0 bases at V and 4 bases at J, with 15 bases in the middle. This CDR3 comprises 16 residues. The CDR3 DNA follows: TGTGCCAGCAGTGAATACCGAGGGGGTTCTTTCTATGGCTACACCTTC. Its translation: CASSEYRGGSFYGYTF.

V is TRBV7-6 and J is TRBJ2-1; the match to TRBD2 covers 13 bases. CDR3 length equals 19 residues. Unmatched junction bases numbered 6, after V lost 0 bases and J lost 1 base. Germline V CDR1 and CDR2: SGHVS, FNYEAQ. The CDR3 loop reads CASSLARTSGSVSYNEQFF. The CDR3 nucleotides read TGTGCCAGCAGCTTAGCTAGGACTAGCGGGAGTGTTTCCTACAATGAGCAGTTCTTC.

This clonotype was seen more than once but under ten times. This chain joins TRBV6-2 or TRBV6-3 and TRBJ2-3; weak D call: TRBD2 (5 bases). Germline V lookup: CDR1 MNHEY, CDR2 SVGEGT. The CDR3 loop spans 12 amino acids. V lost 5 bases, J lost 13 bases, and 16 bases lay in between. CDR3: CASSRTRLLKYF. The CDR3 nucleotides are TGTGCCAGCAGTCGTACTAGGTTACTGAAGTATTTT.